The clone carrying this T cell receptor beta chain occurred once. The target antigen is unknown. This sample was taken from a study of shared clonotypes between healthy human individuals. Whole-study results and caveats: Across a handful of donors, naive CD4 shared around 5%, naive CD8 less than 4%, memory CD4 roughly 2.1%, memory CD8 0.4% to 0.5%.

The CDR3 covers 16 residues. V lost 1 base and J 1 base, leaving 8 bases between the germline ends. Germline V gene sequence: CDR1 MNHNS, CDR2 SASEGT. Only in-frame clones appear in the TCRdb table, and some are missing; sequencing was by immunoSEQ multiplex PCR. This table has about 2.4 million clones, more than 90% appearing once. Healthy adults negative for HIV, lacking recent acute infections or vaccinations, served as donors. J is TRBJ1-6 and V is TRBV6-1; possibly TRBD1 for D (6 bases). This receptor was taken from a man between 18 and 29 years old in good health. Sequenced input: naive CD4+ T cells sorted from blood. The sample's subset: CD45RA+ positively selected. The CDR3 reads CASSEGRGSYNSPLHF. For the CDR3, the DNA is TGTGCCAGCAGTGAAGGGAGGGGGTCCTATAATTCACCCCTCCACTTT.